Shown below are 9 T cell receptor beta chains from a single sample sequenced in a study of circulating and synovial CD4+ cells in juvenile arthritis. Data came from immunoSEQ multiplex PCR; TCRdb stores just in-frame clones and leaves some out. The data contain around 31,000 clones, over 95% of them seen just once; the ten biggest clones take up 0.15% to 0.2%. Sequencing was performed on CD4+ T cells from blood. These TCRs come from a human donor with juvenile idiopathic arthritis.

The V and J genes are TRBV6-6 and TRBJ2-1; 7 nucleotides match TRBD1. The trim removed 5 bases at V and 0 bases at J, leaving 4 bases unmatched. CDR3 length: 15 residues. Looked up from germline, CDR1 is MNHNY and CDR2 is SVGAGI (reference sequence). The CDR3 coding sequence is TGTGCCAGCAGTCCACAGGGGAGCTCCTACAATGAGCAGTTCTTC. Its translation: CASSPQGSSYNEQFF.

This clone came up a few times. This sequence joins TRBV2 and TRBJ2-7; TRBD1 matches 7 bases. The CDR3 spans 13 residues. Germline V CDR1 and CDR2: SNHLY, FYNNEI. With 4 bases clipped from V and 2 bases from J, the junction kept 2 bases outside the gene matches. The CDR3 loop reads CASSGQGAYEQYF. Here the CDR3 DNA reads TGTGCCAGCAGTGGCCAGGGGGCCTACGAGCAGTACTTC.

This sequence joins TRBV10-3 and TRBJ2-3; 8 nucleotides agree with TRBD1. With V trimmed by 11 bases and J by 1 base, 5 bases remained unmatched. The CDR3 has 13 amino acids. Germline V CDR1 and CDR2: ENHRY, SYGVKD. CDR3 amino acids: CAVGQGGTDTQYF. CDR3 nucleotide sequence: TGTGCCGTCGGACAGGGAGGCACAGATACGCAGTATTTT.

The chain links TRBV6-5 to TRBJ2-5, with D unclear. This CDR3 contains 13 residues. The germline CDR1 and CDR2 sequences are MNHEY and SVGAGI. Trimming cost V 5 bases and J 4 bases, with 11 bases left between them. CDR3 bases: TGTGCCAGCAGTCCCCCGGGTCTAGAGACCCAGTACTTC. The encoded protein is CASSPPGLETQYF.

This clone was seen only once. One end of the junction varies from germline; a read error may be responsible. This rearrangement joins TRBV2 to TRBJ2-1; 8 nucleotides align to TRBD1. CDR1 is SNHLY and CDR2 is FYNNEI in the germline V gene. The CDR3 extends over 13 amino acids. The CDR3 coding sequence is TGTGCCAGCACCAGGGGGCCGGGCTTCACTCGGGTCTTC. Amino acids: CASTRGPGFTRVF.

CDR3 residues: CASSPQGRITKGYGYTF. The CDR3 region has the DNA TGTGCCAGCAGCCCCCAGGGCCGGATTACTAAGGGCTATGGCTACACCTTC. The rearrangement joins TRBV5-4 to TRBJ1-2; D may be TRBD1 (5 bases). V lost 4 bases and J 4 bases, leaving 23 bases between the germline ends. Per the germline V gene, CDR1 is SGHNT and CDR2 is YYREEE (reference sequence). The CDR3 runs to 17 residues.

The CDR3, as DNA: TGTGCCAGCACCAAACCGGAGGGACGCTCCTACAATGAGCAGTTCTTC. This encodes CASTKPEGRSYNEQFF. The chain joins TRBV5-4 to TRBJ2-1, with TRBD2 as a possible D gene (6 bases). Between the trimmed V and J ends, which lost 6 bases and 0 bases, there was a span of 16 bases. The CDR3 extends over 16 amino acids. CDR1 and CDR2 (germline): SGHNT, YYREEE (reference sequence).

This clone was seen only a few times. The CDR3 region has the DNA TGTGCCAGCAGTGAAGCAGGGGCTGGAAACACCATATATTTT. Translating gives CASSEAGAGNTIYF. This chain connects TRBV6-1 to TRBJ1-3; D might be TRBD1 (5 bases). Germline CDR1 is MNHNS and CDR2 is SASEGT. The CDR3 loop spans 14 amino acids. The V and J ends lost 0 bases and 2 bases respectively, with 5 bases between them.

The genes are TRBV5-1 and TRBJ2-7, with 7 bases that match TRBD2. With 5 bases clipped from V and 3 bases from J, the junction kept 14 bases outside the gene matches. From germline, CDR1 is SGHRS and CDR2 YFSETQ. The CDR3 runs to 16 residues. In DNA, the CDR3 is TGCGCCAGCAGGAGGGCCAAGGCTAGCGGCGACTACGAGCAGTACTTC. This translates into CASRRAKASGDYEQYF.